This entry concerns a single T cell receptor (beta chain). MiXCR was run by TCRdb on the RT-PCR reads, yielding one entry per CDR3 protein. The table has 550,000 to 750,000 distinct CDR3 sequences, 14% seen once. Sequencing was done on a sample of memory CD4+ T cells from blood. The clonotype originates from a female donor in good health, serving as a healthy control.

CDR3 nucleotides: TGTGCCAGCACCAAAGGGGGGGGCAGCGGGAGGTTTAAGACCCAGTACTTC. As protein: CASTKGGGSGRFKTQYF. The chain couples TRBV7-8 to TRBJ2-5; TRBD2 matches 9 bases. The CDR3 has 17 amino acids. Unmatched junction bases numbered 18, after V lost 7 bases and J lost 6 bases. Germline V gene sequence: CDR1 SGHVS, CDR2 FQNEAQ.